This TCR beta chain was retrieved from a study of OX40 agonist ivuxolimab in advanced cancers. Broader study findings: Fewer expanded clones were found on average in CD4+ than in CD8+ T cells.

Of note for this clone: Antigen unknown.

Sequencing was performed with immunoSEQ multiplex PCR; in TCRdb, only in-frame clones are kept and a portion is missing. The sample holds 55,000 to 75,000 clones, around 81% seen once. V shed 2 bases and J shed 0 bases, with 8 bases lying between them. The germline gives CDR1 MNHEY, CDR2 SVGAGI. The CDR3 extends over 15 amino acids. The chain joins TRBV6-5 to TRBJ1-3; D uncertain. The TCR sequence derives from an adult with an advanced solid tumor such as melanoma, head and neck, liver or kidney cancer. The sequences come from CD4+ or CD8+ T cells sorted from blood, collected in a trial of the OX40 agonist ivuxolimab. CDR3 residues: CASSYDFSSGNTIYF. The DNA for the CDR3 is TGTGCCAGCAGTTACGACTTCAGCTCTGGAAACACCATATATTTT.